One sample yielded the 19 T cell receptor beta chains listed below, sequenced in a study of cytomegalovirus exposure and HLA in healthy donors. PCR used 60 Vbeta primers and 13 Jbeta primers. Measured with immunoSEQ multiplex PCR; TCRdb has only the in-frame clones, and not every one. Of around 90,000 clones in the sample, 82% are singletons; the top ten hold about 4%. The sample taken for sequencing was PBMCs. The receptor source for this set is a man aged 45 to 65 in good health and CMV-seronegative.

V is TRBV29-1 and J is TRBJ1-4, with a possible D match to TRBD1 (5 bases). The CDR3 spans 13 residues. From germline, CDR1 is SQVTM and CDR2 ANQGSEA. V was cut by 4 bases and J by 7 bases, with 13 bases left in between. This CDR3 reads CSVADSGGEKLFF. The CDR3 coding sequence is TGCAGCGTTGCAGACAGCGGGGGTGAAAAACTGTTTTTT.

The rearrangement uses TRBV5-1 and TRBJ2-3; D uncertain. This CDR3 region has 15 residues. Germline V gene sequence: CDR1 SGHRS, CDR2 YFSETQ. Trimming stripped 3 bases from V and 0 bases from J, with 11 bases between. The CDR3 DNA reads TGCGCCAGCAGCTATGAAACAGCTAGCACAGATACGCAGTATTTT. This gives the protein CASSYETASTDTQYF.

The genes are TRBV28 and TRBJ2-1; tentatively, D is TRBD2 (6 bases). This CDR3 spans 15 amino acids. V lost 7 bases and J lost 4, with 17 bases in between. Germline V gives CDR1 MDHEN, CDR2 SYDVKM. The CDR3 is CASTPAGRGYNEQFF. For the CDR3, the DNA is TGTGCCAGCACTCCCGCCGGGCGGGGATACAATGAGCAGTTCTTC.

Concerning this clone itself: Its ends do not fully match the called genes, so a read error is possible. This rearrangement joins TRBV7-7 to TRBJ2-5; 7 bases are shared with TRBD1. Germline V CDR1 and CDR2: SSHAT, FNYEAQ (reference sequence). The CDR3 contains 15 residues. The CDR3 DNA follows: TGTGCTAGCAGCTCCCTAGGGGGACAGCAAGAGACCCAGTACTTC. Protein product: CASSSLGGQQETQYF. The entire variable domain, with the rest obtained from reference TRBV7-7 and TRBJ2-5, is as follows: GAGVSQSPRYKVTKRGQDVTLRCDPISSHATLYWYQQALGQGPEFLTYFNYEAQPDKSGLPSDRFSAERPEGSISTLTIQRTEQRDSAMYRCASSSLGGQQETQYFGPGTRLLVL.

The chain is built from TRBV7-8 and TRBJ2-5, with 11 bases identical to TRBD1. Germline lookup yields CDR1 SGHVS and CDR2 FQNEAQ. Germline trimming cut 5 bases from V and 6 bases from J; bases unmatched to any gene: 8. There are 15 residues in the CDR3. CDR3 sequence reads: CASSPRDRGEQTQYF. Written as DNA, the CDR3 is TGTGCCAGCAGCCCGCGGGACAGGGGGGAACAGACCCAGTACTTC. Drawing the rest from reference TRBV7-8 and TRBJ2-5, the complete variable domain is GAGVSQSPRYKVAKRGQDVALRCDPISGHVSLFWYQQALGQGPEFLTYFQNEAQLDKSGLPSDRFFAERPEGSVSTLKIQRTQQEDSAVYLCASSPRDRGEQTQYFGPGTRLLVL.

This chain joins TRBV15 and TRBJ2-3; 8 bases match TRBD2. The CDR3 has 16 residues. Losses at the gene ends were 0 bases for V and 3 bases for J; bases not matched to a gene: 5. Germline V gene lookup returns CDR1 LNHNV and CDR2 YYDKDF (reference sequence). In DNA, the CDR3 is TGTGCCACCAGCAGAGACAGGACTAGCAGGACAGATACGCAGTATTTT. It is translated as CATSRDRTSRTDTQYF.

This chain joins TRBV9 and TRBJ1-5; 10 bases agree with TRBD1. The V segment lost 4 bases and the J segment 4 bases; nucleotides outside the gene matches: 2. Looked up from germline, CDR1 is SGDLS and CDR2 is YYNGEE. This CDR3 is 14 amino acids long. The CDR3 reads CASSSGQGNQPQHF. In DNA form, the CDR3 reads TGTGCCAGCAGCTCGGGACAGGGGAATCAGCCCCAGCATTTT.

This clone was seen just once. The chain recombines TRBV15 with TRBJ2-2; 8 bases line up with TRBD2. The CDR3 loop spans 17 amino acids. Trimming at V came to 0 bases and at J to 7 bases, leaving 10 bases not matched to a gene. From germline, CDR1 is LNHNV and CDR2 YYDKDF (reference sequence). CDR3 sequence: CATSRDNPLAVGGELFF. The CDR3 nucleotides read TGTGCCACCAGCAGAGATAATCCACTAGCGGTGGGCGGGGAGCTGTTTTTT.

In its sample, this clone was seen once. V and J are TRBV28 and TRBJ2-7, with 9 bases fitting TRBD2. The germline V gene encodes CDR1 MDHEN and CDR2 SYDVKM. The trim removed 3 bases at V and 1 base at J, leaving 7 bases unmatched. The CDR3 spans 16 residues. The chain's CDR3 is CASSLSAGGDSYEQYF. DNA for the CDR3: TGTGCCAGCAGTTTGTCAGCGGGAGGCGATTCCTACGAGCAGTACTTC.

The rearrangement joins TRBV28 to TRBJ2-2; TRBD1 aligns across 8 bases. After removal of 3 bases from V and 12 bases from J, the junction contained 9 bases not matched to a gene. This CDR3 spans 14 amino acids. Per germline, CDR1 MDHEN and CDR2 SYDVKM. CDR3 sequence: CASSFGTGRTKLFF. Here the CDR3 DNA reads TGTGCCAGCAGTTTCGGGACAGGACGAACAAAGCTGTTTTTT.

This clone was seen more than once but under ten times. This chain links TRBV6-5 with TRBJ1-2; weak D call: TRBD1 (5 bases). The germline V gene has CDR1 MNHEY and CDR2 SVGAGI. The V and J ends lost 7 bases and 7 bases respectively, with 19 bases between them. This CDR3 spans 14 amino acids. DNA for the CDR3: TGTGCCAGCACCTCCTGGGGGGAGTCATCTGGCTACACCTTC. Residues: CASTSWGESSGYTF.

V and J are TRBV6-4 and TRBJ1-1, with TRBD1 matching over 8 bases. CDR3 length: 13 residues. The V and J ends lost 4 bases and 6 bases, in that order; junction bases with no gene match: 4. The germline V gene has CDR1 MRHNA and CDR2 SNTAGT. The CDR3 DNA reads TGTGCCAGCAGTGGAGGACAGGGCTCTGAAGCTTTCTTT. It is translated as CASSGGQGSEAFF.

This clone was observed a few times. The rearrangement joins TRBV4-2 to TRBJ2-6; D is uncertain. Germline loops: CDR1 LGHNA, CDR2 YNFKEQ. Trimming removed 0 bases at V and 0 bases at J, with 6 bases between. This CDR3 is built from 16 residues. This CDR3 reads CASSQDRSSGANVLTF. CDR3 DNA sequence: TGTGCCAGCAGCCAAGATCGGAGCTCTGGGGCCAACGTCCTGACTTTC.

The V gene is TRBV27, the J gene TRBJ1-2, with TRBD1 matching over 7 bases. The CDR3 length is 14 residues. Germline V gene data show CDR1 as MNHEY and CDR2 as SMNVEV (reference sequence). J was trimmed by 6 bases and V by 5 bases; bases with no gene match: 9. CDR3 sequence reads: CASSPLGGRDGYTF. Written as DNA, the CDR3 is TGTGCCAGCAGTCCCTTAGGGGGCAGGGATGGCTACACCTTC.

The V gene is TRBV6-5, the J gene TRBJ1-2, with D perhaps matching TRBD1 (6 bases). Trimming shortened V by 6 bases and J by 0 bases, and 14 bases separated the two germline ends. Germline-derived CDR1 and CDR2 are MNHEY and SVGAGI. This CDR3 is built from 15 residues. This CDR3 reads CASSQQGNANYGYTF. The CDR3 DNA sequence: TGTGCCAGCAGCCAACAGGGCAACGCTAACTATGGCTACACCTTC.

The chain couples TRBV6-6 to TRBJ1-2, with TRBD1 matching over 8 bases. Germline values: CDR1 MNHNY, CDR2 SVGAGI (reference sequence). The CDR3 consists of 14 residues. The V gene end was trimmed by 6 bases and the J gene end by 7 bases; junction bases not matched to a gene: 10. In DNA form, the CDR3 reads TGTGCCAGCAGCTCTCTGGGACAGGAGACTGGCTACACCTTC. Amino acid sequence: CASSSLGQETGYTF.

This clone was seen only a few times. This rearrangement joins TRBV7-9 to TRBJ2-1; 7 bases agree with TRBD2. J was trimmed by 0 bases and V by 5 bases; bases with no gene match: 13. Germline assignment: CDR1 SEHNR and CDR2 FQNEAQ (reference sequence). The CDR3 is 18 amino acids. The CDR3 reads CASSPRAGAGVSYNEQFF. Written as DNA, the CDR3 is TGTGCCAGCAGCCCCAGGGCGGGAGCCGGAGTCTCCTACAATGAGCAGTTCTTC. The variable domain in full, with the rest retrieved from reference TRBV7-9 and TRBJ2-1, is DTGVSQNPRHKITKRGQNVTFRCDPISEHNRLYWYRQTLGQGPEFLTYFQNEAQLEKSRLLSDRFSAERPKGSFSTLEIQRTEQGDSAMYLCASSPRAGAGVSYNEQFFGPGTRLTVL.

This chain connects TRBV6-5 to TRBJ2-7; D is unresolved. V lost 2 bases and J 4 bases, leaving 9 bases between the germline ends. The CDR3 runs 13 residues. Per germline, CDR1 MNHEY and CDR2 SVGAGI. Here the CDR3 reads CASSYIYGYEQYF. CDR3 nucleotides: TGTGCCAGCAGTTACATCTACGGGTACGAGCAGTACTTC.

This sequence joins TRBV5-6 and TRBJ2-1, with 9 bases matching TRBD2. Losses at the gene ends were 4 bases for V and 9 bases for J; bases not matched to a gene: 11. The CDR3 sequence is 15 residues long. Germline V CDR1 and CDR2: SGHDT, YYEEEE. In nucleotides, the CDR3 is TGTGCCAGCAGCCCTGTAGCGGGAGTTGGGGGTGAGCAGTTCTTC. Residues: CASSPVAGVGGEQFF.